The following is a T cell receptor (beta chain) sequence with its context. As yet, its antigen is unknown. The data were obtained in a study of vaccination and CD4 T cells after COVID-19. In the study overall: Participants were given two doses of BNT162b2 or mRNA-1273 vaccine. The post-COVID samples were taken a median approximately 14 weeks after diagnosis, anywhere from 35 to 161. The cells were exposed to overlapping spike peptides originating from SARS-CoV-2, HCoV-NL63, HCoV-OC43 and HCoV-229E for stimulation.

Trimming shortened V by 6 bases and J by 4 bases, and 7 bases separated the two germline ends. Germline V lookup: CDR1 SNHLY, CDR2 FYNNEI. The CDR3 is 11 residues long. At the Johns Hopkins FTIC core, DNA taken from cultured CD4+ T cells was sequenced by way of the Oncomine TCR Beta short-read assay. Each CDR3 protein gets one entry after TCRdb re-called the PCR reads with MiXCR. The sample holds about 13,000 distinct CDR3 sequences, about 25% seen once. The treatment here: approximately 10-day PBMC culture with coronavirus spike peptide pools or control peptides (ViraFEST assay). Cultures used more than 1.5 million PBMCs per well, approximately 9.8 IU/ml IL-2 and about 10 ug/ml peptides.

This chain connects TRBV2 to TRBJ2-7; D is ambiguous. Source: CD4+ T cells from blood, cultured in vitro, taken before SARS-CoV-2 vaccination. This receptor was taken from a human donor who received a COVID-19 vaccine. As DNA, the CDR3 is TGTGCCAGCAGGACAAGGTACGAGCAGTACTTC. The encoded protein is CASRTRYEQYF.